Listed below are T cell receptor beta chains from one sample, sequenced in a study of regulatory T cells in long-lasting Graves disease. In TCRdb, the multiplex PCR reads were re-called with MiXCR into one record per CDR3 protein. The data contain around 300,000 distinct CDR3 sequences, 22% of them seen just once; the ten biggest clones take up approximately 60%. Source: peripheral blood mononuclear cells (PBMCs), taken when the disease was refractory, from a patient treated with antithyroid drugs. The receptor set was obtained from a female donor with Graves disease. Each CDR3 is given with its conserved first and last residue. A D gene is named only where the DNA matches it firmly. Clone size, where shown, is once, few, many, or a class for clones that have expanded.

j_call	d_call	v_call	clone_size	cdr3_aa	cdr3_nt
TRBJ2-5	-	TRBV18	few	CASSPRRAETQYF	TGTGCCAGCTCACCAAGGAGGGCAGAGACCCAGTACTTC
TRBJ2-1	-	TRBV5-1	many	CASSFGGSYNEQFF	TGCGCCAGCAGCTTCGGGGGCTCCTACAATGAGCAGTTCTTC
TRBJ2-7	TRBD2	TRBV28	-	CASSFGAGSSYEQYF	TGTGCCAGCAGTTTTGGAGCGGGGAGCTCCTACGAGCAGTACTTC
TRBJ2-4	-	TRBV6-1	-	CASSPGRVAKNIQYF	TGTGCCAGCAGCCCCGGACGTGTAGCCAAAAACATTCAGTACTTC
TRBJ2-7	TRBD2	TRBV15	many	CATSRDTRASGRYTYEQYF	TGTGCCACCAGCAGAGATACTAGGGCTAGCGGGAGGTATACCTACGAGCAGTACTTC
TRBJ1-3	-	TRBV9	once	CASSVVGDSGDTIYF	TGTGCCAGCAGCGTAGTCGGGGACTCTGGAGACACCATATATTTT
TRBJ2-3	TRBD2	TRBV10-2	once	CASSELAGSTDTQYF	TGCGCCAGCAGTGAACTAGCGGGCAGCACAGATACGCAGTATTTT
TRBJ2-7	-	TRBV7-3	many	CASNPSGTLLIEQYF	TGTGCCAGCAACCCCTCCGGGACACTTTTGATCGAGCAGTACTTC
TRBJ2-2	TRBD2	TRBV6-1	-	CASSRLGGREADTGELFF	TGTGCCAGCAGCCGACTCGGGGGGCGGGAGGCCGACACCGGGGAGCTGTTTTTT
TRBJ1-2	-	TRBV19	-	CASSIGGHNRHYGYTF	TGTGCCAGTAGCATCGGAGGCCACAACCGACACTATGGCTACACCTTC
TRBJ1-2	TRBD1	TRBV7-2	medium-sized	CASSLVATGGQGYTF	TGTGCCAGCAGCTTAGTGGCGACAGGGGGCCAGGGCTACACCTTC
TRBJ2-7	-	TRBV18	few	CASSPLRDGEQYF	TGTGCCAGCTCACCTCTCAGGGATGGTGAGCAGTACTTC
TRBJ2-3	-	TRBV12-3/TRBV12-4	-	CASSLAGDGLGAYF	TGTGCCAGCAGTTTAGCAGGGGACGGCCTAGGGGCGTATTTT
TRBJ2-7	-	TRBV11-2	many	CASAHGDEQYF	TGTGCGAGCGCCCACGGGGACGAGCAGTACTTC
TRBJ1-5	-	TRBV6-5	many	CASSFTMEPRSNQPQHF	TGTGCCAGCAGTTTCACCATGGAGCCTCGTAGCAATCAGCCCCAGCATTTT
TRBJ2-1	TRBD2	TRBV28	-	CASISSGSQGRNEQFF	TGTGCCAGCATTAGTAGCGGGAGTCAGGGTAGGAATGAGCAGTTCTTC
TRBJ1-2	-	TRBV2	many	CASVGRGYTF	TGTGCCAGCGTTGGGCGCGGCTACACCTTC
TRBJ2-7	-	TRBV20-1	-	CSASNLELEQYF	TGCAGTGCTAGTAATCTAGAACTCGAGCAGTACTTC
TRBJ2-7	-	TRBV11-2	many	CASSFVQLTYEQYF	TGTGCCAGCAGCTTCGTTCAGCTAACCTACGAGCAGTACTTC
TRBJ2-7	-	TRBV2	many	CASSGLEQYF	TGTGCCAGCAGTGGGCTCGAGCAGTACTTC
TRBJ2-7	TRBD2	TRBV15	few	CATSRDALESGRSNEQYF	TGTGCCACCAGCAGAGATGCCCTAGAGAGCGGGAGAAGCAACGAGCAGTACTTC
TRBJ2-5	TRBD2	TRBV28	many	CASSLYPGLAGSPETQYF	TGTGCCAGCAGCTTGTATCCGGGACTAGCGGGATCCCCAGAGACCCAGTACTTC
TRBJ2-5	TRBD2	TRBV19	-	CASSLTSVQETQYF	TGTGCCAGTAGCCTGACTAGCGTCCAAGAGACCCAGTACTTC
TRBJ2-3	-	TRBV7-2	-	CASSPRRDTDTQYF	TGTGCCAGCAGCCCGCGCCGGGACACAGATACGCAGTATTTT
TRBJ2-3	TRBD2	TRBV20-1	-	CSVESGSDVADTQYF	TGCAGTGTAGAGAGCGGGAGCGACGTTGCAGATACGCAGTATTTT
TRBJ1-5	TRBD1	TRBV18	-	CASSGQEISNQPQHF	TGTGCCAGCTCGGGACAGGAAATTAGCAATCAGCCCCAGCATTTT
TRBJ2-2	TRBD2	TRBV12-3/TRBV12-4	few	CASSKGTAAGVDGELFF	TGTGCCAGCAGTAAAGGCACCGCCGCGGGAGTGGACGGGGAGCTGTTTTTT
TRBJ1-2	-	TRBV28	many	CASSPGQYYGYTF	TGTGCCAGCAGCCCAGGACAGTACTATGGCTACACCTTC
TRBJ2-7	-	TRBV7-9	-	CASSLADPEQYF	TGTGCCAGCAGCTTAGCGGACCCCGAGCAGTACTTC
TRBJ1-5	-	TRBV6-1	many	CASRSNSNQPQHF	TGTGCCAGCAGATCCAACAGCAATCAGCCCCAGCATTTT